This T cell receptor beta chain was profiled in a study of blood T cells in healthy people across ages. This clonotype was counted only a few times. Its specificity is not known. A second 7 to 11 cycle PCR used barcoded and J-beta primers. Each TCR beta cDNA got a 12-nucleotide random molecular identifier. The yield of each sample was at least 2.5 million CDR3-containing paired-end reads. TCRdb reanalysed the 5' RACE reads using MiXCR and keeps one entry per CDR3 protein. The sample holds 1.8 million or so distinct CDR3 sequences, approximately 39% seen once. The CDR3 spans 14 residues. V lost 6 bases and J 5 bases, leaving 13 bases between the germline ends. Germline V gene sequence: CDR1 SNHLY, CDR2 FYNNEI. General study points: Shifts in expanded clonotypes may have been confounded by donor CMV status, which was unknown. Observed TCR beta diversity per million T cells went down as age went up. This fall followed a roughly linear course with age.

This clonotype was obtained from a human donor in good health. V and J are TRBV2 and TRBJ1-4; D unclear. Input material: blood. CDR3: CASRFQAPNEKLFF. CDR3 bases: TGTGCCAGCAGATTCCAAGCCCCGAATGAAAAACTGTTTTTT.